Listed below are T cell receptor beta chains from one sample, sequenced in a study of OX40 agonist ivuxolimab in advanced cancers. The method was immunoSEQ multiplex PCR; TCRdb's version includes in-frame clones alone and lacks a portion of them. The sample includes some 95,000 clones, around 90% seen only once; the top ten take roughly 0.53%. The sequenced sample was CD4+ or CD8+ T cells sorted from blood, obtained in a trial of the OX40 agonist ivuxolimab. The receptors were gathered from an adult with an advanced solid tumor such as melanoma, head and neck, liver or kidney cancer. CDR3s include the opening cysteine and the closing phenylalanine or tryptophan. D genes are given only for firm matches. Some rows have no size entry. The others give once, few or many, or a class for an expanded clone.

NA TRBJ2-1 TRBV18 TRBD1 TGTGCCAGCTCGCGACAGGGGTCCTACAATGAGCAGTTCTTC CASSRQGSYNEQFF
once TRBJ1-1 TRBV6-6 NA TGTGCCAGCAGTAACCCCGGGGTCGCTGAAGCTTTCTTT CASSNPGVAEAFF
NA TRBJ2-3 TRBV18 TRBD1 TGTGCCAGCTCACCGGGACAGAACACAGATACGCAGTATTTT CASSPGQNTDTQYF
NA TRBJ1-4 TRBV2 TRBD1 TGTGCCAGCAGGAGGACAGGGGGCGTTTCTAATGAAAAACTGTTTTTT CASRRTGGVSNEKLFF
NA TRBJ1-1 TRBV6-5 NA TGTGCCGGAGGGACACCTATGAACACTGAAGCTTTCTTT CAGGTPMNTEAFF
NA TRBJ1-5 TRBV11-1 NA TGTGCCAGCAGCCCTGACAGAAACCAGCCCCAGCATTTT CASSPDRNQPQHF
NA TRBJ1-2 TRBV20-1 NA TGCAGTGCCGACAACTATGGCTACACCTTC CSADNYGYTF
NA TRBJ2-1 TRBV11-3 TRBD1 TGTGCCAGCAGCACCCGGACAGGTCTGCACAATGAGCAGTTCTTC CASSTRTGLHNEQFF
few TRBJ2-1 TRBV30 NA TGTGCCTGGAGTGCCGCGCTCCTTCATGAGCAGTTCTTC CAWSAALLHEQFF
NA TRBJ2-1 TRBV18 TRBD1 TGTGCCAGCTCAAGCTCACAGGGGAGCTCCTACAATGAGCAGTTCTTC CASSSSQGSSYNEQFF
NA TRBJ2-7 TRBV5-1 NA TGCGCCAGCAGCTCCCACTCCGCTCGGGTCGAGCAGTACTTC CASSSHSARVEQYF
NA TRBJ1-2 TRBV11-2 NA TGTGCCAGCAGCCCAGAGGTGGGGGCCCCTTCTGGCTACACCTTC CASSPEVGAPSGYTF
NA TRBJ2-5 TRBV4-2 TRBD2 TGTGCCAGCAGCCAAGATTACCGGACTAGCGGGGGTGAGACCCAGTACTTC CASSQDYRTSGGETQYF
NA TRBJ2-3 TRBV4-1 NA TGCGCCAGCAGCCAAGGACCGGCAGAGAGCACAGATACGCAGTATTTT CASSQGPAESTDTQYF
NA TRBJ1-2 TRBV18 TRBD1 TGTGCCAGCTCACCCCAACAGGGGGCGGACTATGGCTACACCTTC CASSPQQGADYGYTF
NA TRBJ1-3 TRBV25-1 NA TGTGCCAGCAGTGCATCGGGCTTAACTGGAAACACCATATATTTT CASSASGLTGNTIYF
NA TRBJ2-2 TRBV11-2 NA TGTGCCAGCAGCTTAGAAGCGCACGGGACGAACACCGGGGAGCTGTTTTTT CASSLEAHGTNTGELFF
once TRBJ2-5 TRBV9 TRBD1 TGTGCCAGCAGCATTTCGGGACAGGGGTTAGAGACCCAGTACTTC CASSISGQGLETQYF
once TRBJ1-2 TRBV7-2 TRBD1 TGTGCCAGCAGCTTAGCAGTAGGGACAGGGGGCGTCTATGGCTACACCTTC CASSLAVGTGGVYGYTF
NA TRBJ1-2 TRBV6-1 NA TGTGCCAGCAGGGTACGAGCTACAGGGAGTTATGGCTACACCTTC CASRVRATGSYGYTF
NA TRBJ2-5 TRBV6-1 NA TGTGCCAGCAATAGAGGAGGAGAGACCCAGTACTTC CASNRGGETQYF
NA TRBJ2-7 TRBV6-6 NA TGTGCCAGCAGCAACGTAGCCCCCCCCCTCGAGCAGTACTTC CASSNVAPPLEQYF
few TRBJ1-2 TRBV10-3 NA TGTGCCATCGGGAACGGACAGCGCTATGGCTACACCTTC CAIGNGQRYGYTF
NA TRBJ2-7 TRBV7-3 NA TGTGCCAGCAGCTTAAGGGGAGGCAGGTTCTCCTACGAGCAGTACTTC CASSLRGGRFSYEQYF
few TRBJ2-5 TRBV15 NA TGTGCCACCAGCAGAGATTTCATTGGGATCCAAGAGACCCAGTACTTC CATSRDFIGIQETQYF
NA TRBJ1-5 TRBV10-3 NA TGTGCCATCAGCGGGGCAAGACCAGGGTCATTGGGCAATCAGCCCCAGCATTTT CAISGARPGSLGNQPQHF
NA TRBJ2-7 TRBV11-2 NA TGTGCCAGCAGCCCCGGCCCTGGACAGCTCTACGAGCAGTACTTC CASSPGPGQLYEQYF
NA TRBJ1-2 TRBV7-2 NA TGTGCCAGCAGTACAGGGAACAACTATGGCTACACCTTC CASSTGNNYGYTF
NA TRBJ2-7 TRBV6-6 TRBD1 TGTGCCAGCAGGACGGGTACACAGGGGGACTACGAGCAGTACTTC CASRTGTQGDYEQYF